This TCR beta chain derives from a study of blood T cell repertoires in COVID-19. The overall study: Nucleic acid was either cDNA or gDNA, and it came from T cells, B-cell-depleted T cells, or PBMCs.

Those enrolled, adults aged 18 to 89 years, came from around 24 US areas. The study counted Cohort 3 donors as recovered given two negative PCRs, clearance, or symptom resolution. A few counts support this clone. In the authors' workflow: Amplification from reference gene primers served as the basis for estimated nucleated cell counts. Some clones are missing from TCRdb's copy, which holds only in-frame ones; the method was immunoSEQ multiplex PCR. That table furnishes V, J and clone size, whereas the DNA furnished D and trimming. The sample has roughly 380,000 clones, around 87% seen once. The V and J ends lost 3 bases and 6 bases respectively, with 18 bases between them. CDR1 SGDLS and CDR2 YYNGEE come from the germline V gene. CDR3 size: 16 residues.

The sequencing input was PBMCs or T cells enriched from blood (not recorded which). The origin of this receptor is a man between 25 and 39 years old who had recovered from COVID-19. The chain couples TRBV9 to TRBJ2-2; TRBD1 might be the D (5 bases). This CDR3 reads CASSETRRVQAGELFF. The DNA of the CDR3 is TGTGCCAGCAGCGAGACGCGCAGGGTGCAGGCCGGGGAGCTGTTTTTT.